Below, one T cell receptor beta chain is given with its context. The specificity of this receptor is unknown. No per-base quality is available; no much larger clone lies one base away. The sample's time point label, in plain terms: about 28 days (+/-7) after the second vaccine dose. AZD1222 recipients with second doses at about 4 weeks or about 12 weeks were pooled, because spike-specific TCR depth and breadth did not differ between schedules. Vaccinee samples were obtained from the UK trials COV001 and COV002, which included a single-blind randomized controlled phase 2/3 trial of AZD1222 (ChAdOx1 nCoV-19) in healthy adults. For TCRbeta chain sequencing, PBMC samples were collected from trial participants at day 0 and at day 28 after the second dose. Reading the germline V gene gives CDR1 SGHTA and CDR2 FQGNSA. Germline trimming: 5 bases from V, 8 bases from J; junction bases outside gene matches: 10. Spanning cysteine to phenylalanine, the CDR3 consists of 15 amino acids. Of the read, only the CDR3 DNA is kept; its 45 bases are in frame from base 1.

This entry belongs to a study of T cell responses to AZD1222 COVID-19 vaccine (dated by TCRdb to about 2021). The study in broad terms: A total of under 250 trial participants underwent TCR sequencing, of whom 207 had received two doses of AZD1222 and 26 had received two doses of the MenACWY control vaccine. Trial participants were enrolled by age into subgroups of 18-55, 56-69 and 70-plus years, and roughly 150, 30 and 60 TCR-sequenced participants, respectively, were included in these subgroups.

The CDR3 regions of human TCRbeta chains were analyzed by immunosequencing. The published analysis was carried out like this. Repertoire TCRs were matched against a reference library of SARS-CoV-2-specific TCRs generated with the MIRA antigen-specificity platform. Breadth was defined as the fraction of unique TCRs that were SARS-CoV-2-associated, and depth was defined as the fraction of total T cells that were SARS-CoV-2-associated. Each spike-specific TCR was assigned to its reactive spike region and to a CD4 or CD8 class using the MIRA data. Log10-transformed breadth and depth values were compared by one-way ANOVA with Sidak's multiple comparisons tests. In TCRdb, the immuneACCESS table is reduced to in-frame sequences with V and J assigned. These tables do not hold every clone; where another copy was compared, an unresolved V gene accounts for under half, and the others remain unexplained. V, J and clone size are taken as reported in that table, and D and trimming were inferred from the DNA itself. Within this sample are about 170,000 clones, with about 83% of them counted one time only. Roughly 0.98% of the sample belongs to the ten largest clones.

Results the study describes overall, beyond this receptor: The 56-69-year group was small, and its depth increase did not reach significance, likely because of low power. Only 5 to 7 AZD1222 recipients were SARS-CoV-2 seropositive at baseline, limiting conclusions about previously exposed vaccinees. Most participants were white British and females outnumbered males, and the authors suggested that clonal diversity may have been underestimated. The vaccine-associated CD4 TCRs covered the entire spike protein, and the dominant responses fell in regions 160-218 and 743-854. No day 14 peak-response samples were available, so repertoires were characterized only after the peak T cell response. After two AZD1222 doses, spike-specific TCR breadth and depth were significantly higher than at day 0 and than in MenACWY recipients. Reportedly, almost half of the unique spike-specific TCRs recognized epitopes lying outside the regions that are mutated in the B.1.351 and B.1.1.7 variants.

This TCR was sampled from an adult who received the AZD1222 COVID-19 vaccine. The sequencing used peripheral blood, collected 28 days after the second AZD1222 dose. This sequence uses TRBV7-2 and TRBJ1-4; the junction holds 8 bases that match TRBD1. The CDR3 corresponds to CASSPEGQGWEKLFF. The bases read TGTGCCAGCAGCCCAGAAGGACAGGGATGGGAAAAACTGTTTTTT.